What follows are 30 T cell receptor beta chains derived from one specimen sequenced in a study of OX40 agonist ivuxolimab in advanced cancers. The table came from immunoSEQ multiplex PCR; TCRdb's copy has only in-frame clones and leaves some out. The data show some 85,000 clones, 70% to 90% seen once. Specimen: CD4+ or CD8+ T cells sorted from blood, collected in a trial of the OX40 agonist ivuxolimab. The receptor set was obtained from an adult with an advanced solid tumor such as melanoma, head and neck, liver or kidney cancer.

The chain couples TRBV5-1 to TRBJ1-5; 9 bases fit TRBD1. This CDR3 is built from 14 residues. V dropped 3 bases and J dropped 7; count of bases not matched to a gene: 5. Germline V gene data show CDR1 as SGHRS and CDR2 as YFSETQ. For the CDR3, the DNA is TGCGCCAGCAGCTCGGGACAGGGAGGCCAGCCCCAGCATTTT. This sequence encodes CASSSGQGGQPQHF.

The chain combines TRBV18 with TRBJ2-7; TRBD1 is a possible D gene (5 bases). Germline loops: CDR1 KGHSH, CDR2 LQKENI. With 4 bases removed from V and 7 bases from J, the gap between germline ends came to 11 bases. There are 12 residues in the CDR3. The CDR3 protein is CASSHRLGEQYF. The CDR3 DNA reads TGTGCCAGCTCACACAGGTTGGGTGAGCAGTACTTC.

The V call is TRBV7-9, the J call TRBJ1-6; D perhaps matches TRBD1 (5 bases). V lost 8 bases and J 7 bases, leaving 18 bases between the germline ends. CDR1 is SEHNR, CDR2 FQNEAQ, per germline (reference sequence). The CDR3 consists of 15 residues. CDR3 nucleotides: TGTGCCAGCGGCCTTGGGGGAACGTCGAATTCACCCCTCCACTTT. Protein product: CASGLGGTSNSPLHF.

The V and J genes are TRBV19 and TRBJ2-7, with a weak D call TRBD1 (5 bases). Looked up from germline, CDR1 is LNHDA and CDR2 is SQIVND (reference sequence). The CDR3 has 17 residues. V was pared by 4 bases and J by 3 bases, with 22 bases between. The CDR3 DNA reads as TGTGCCAGTAGTAACCAAGGACAAGCTGGGGCCCTCTACGAGCAGTACTTC. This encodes CASSNQGQAGALYEQYF.

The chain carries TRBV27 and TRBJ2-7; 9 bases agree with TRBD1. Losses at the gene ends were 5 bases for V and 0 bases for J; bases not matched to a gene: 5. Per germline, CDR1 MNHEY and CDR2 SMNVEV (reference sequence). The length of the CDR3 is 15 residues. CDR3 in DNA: TGTGCCAGCAGTCCCCAGGGACAGGGCTCCTACGAGCAGTACTTC. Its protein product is CASSPQGQGSYEQYF.

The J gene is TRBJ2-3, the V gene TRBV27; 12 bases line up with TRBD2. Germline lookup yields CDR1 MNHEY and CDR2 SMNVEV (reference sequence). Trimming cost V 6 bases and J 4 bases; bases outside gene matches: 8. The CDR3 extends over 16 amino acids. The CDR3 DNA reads TGTGCCAGCAGCCCAAGTCTAGCGGGGGGGCCAGATACGCAGTATTTT. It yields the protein CASSPSLAGGPDTQYF.

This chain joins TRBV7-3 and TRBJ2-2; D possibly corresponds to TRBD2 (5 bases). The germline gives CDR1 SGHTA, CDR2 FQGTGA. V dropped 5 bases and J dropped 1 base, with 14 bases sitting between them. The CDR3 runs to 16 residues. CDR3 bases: TGTGCCAGCAGCCCGCGCCCGAGGGAGAACACCGGGGAGCTGTTTTTT. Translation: CASSPRPRENTGELFF.

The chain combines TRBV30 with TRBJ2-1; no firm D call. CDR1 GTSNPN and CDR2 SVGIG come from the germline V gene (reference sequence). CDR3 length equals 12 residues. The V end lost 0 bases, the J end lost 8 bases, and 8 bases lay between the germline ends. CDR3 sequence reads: CAWSVGNDEQFF. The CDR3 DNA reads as TGTGCCTGGAGTGTGGGTAACGATGAGCAGTTCTTC. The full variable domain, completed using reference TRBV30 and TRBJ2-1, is SQTIHQWPATLVQPVGSPLSLECTVEGTSNPNLYWYRQAAGRGLQLLFYSVGIGQISSEVPQNLSASRPQDRQFILSSKKLLLSDSGFYLCAWSVGNDEQFFGPGTRLTVL.

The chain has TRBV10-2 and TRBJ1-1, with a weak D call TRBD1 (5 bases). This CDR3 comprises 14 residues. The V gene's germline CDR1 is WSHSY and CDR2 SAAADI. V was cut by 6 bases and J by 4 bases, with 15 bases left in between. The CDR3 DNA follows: TGCGCCAGCAGCATGAGGGACGCGGGCACTGAAGCTTTCTTT. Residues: CASSMRDAGTEAFF.

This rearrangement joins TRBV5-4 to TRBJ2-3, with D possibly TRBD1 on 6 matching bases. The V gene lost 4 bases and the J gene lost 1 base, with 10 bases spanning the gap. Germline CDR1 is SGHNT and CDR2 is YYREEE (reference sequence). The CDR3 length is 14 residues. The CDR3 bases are TGTGCCAGCAGCGACAGGACGGGCACAGATACGCAGTATTTT. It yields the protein CASSDRTGTDTQYF.

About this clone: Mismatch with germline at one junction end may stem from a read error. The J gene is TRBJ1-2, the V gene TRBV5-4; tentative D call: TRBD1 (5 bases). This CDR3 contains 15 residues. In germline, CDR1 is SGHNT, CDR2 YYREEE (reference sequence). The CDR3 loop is CANSPWGERENGYTF. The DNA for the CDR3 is TGTGCCAACAGCCCTTGGGGGGAAAGGGAGAATGGCTACACCTTC.

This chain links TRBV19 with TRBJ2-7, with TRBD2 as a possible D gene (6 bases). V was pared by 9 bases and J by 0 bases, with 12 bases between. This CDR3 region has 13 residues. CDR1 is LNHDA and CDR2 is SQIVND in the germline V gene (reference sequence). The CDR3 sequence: CASQGLISYEQYF. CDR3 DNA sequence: TGTGCCAGCCAGGGACTTATCTCCTACGAGCAGTACTTC.

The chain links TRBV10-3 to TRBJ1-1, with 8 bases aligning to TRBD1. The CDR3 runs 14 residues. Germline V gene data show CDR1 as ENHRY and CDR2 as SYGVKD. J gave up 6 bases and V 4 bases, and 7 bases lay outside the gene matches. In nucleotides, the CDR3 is TGTGCCATCAGTGGCGCCAGGGGGCGCGCTGAAGCTTTCTTT. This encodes CAISGARGRAEAFF.

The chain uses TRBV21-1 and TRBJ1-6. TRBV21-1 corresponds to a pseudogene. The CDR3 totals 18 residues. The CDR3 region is CASSLERDFLGMNSPLHF. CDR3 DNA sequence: TGTGCCAGCAGCCTCGAGAGGGACTTCCTGGGGATGAATTCACCCCTCCACTTT.

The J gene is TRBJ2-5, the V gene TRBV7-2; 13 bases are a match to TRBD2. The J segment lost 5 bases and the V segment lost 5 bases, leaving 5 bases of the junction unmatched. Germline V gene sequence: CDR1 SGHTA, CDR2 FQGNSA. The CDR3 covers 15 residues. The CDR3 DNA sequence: TGTGCCAGCAGCCCTCAACTAGCGGGGGGGGAGACCCAGTACTTC. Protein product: CASSPQLAGGETQYF.

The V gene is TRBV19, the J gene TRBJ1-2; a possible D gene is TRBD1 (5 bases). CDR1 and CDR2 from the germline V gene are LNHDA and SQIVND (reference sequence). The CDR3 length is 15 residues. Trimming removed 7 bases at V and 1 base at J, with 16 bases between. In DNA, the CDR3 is TGTGCCAGTAAAGGGGACGGCAAAAATAACTATGGCTACACCTTC. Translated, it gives CASKGDGKNNYGYTF.

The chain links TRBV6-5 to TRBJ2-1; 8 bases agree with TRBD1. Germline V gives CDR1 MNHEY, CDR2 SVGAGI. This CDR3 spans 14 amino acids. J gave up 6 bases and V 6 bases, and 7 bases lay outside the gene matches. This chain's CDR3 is CASSRGRVVNEQFF. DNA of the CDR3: TGTGCCAGCAGCAGGGGGCGGGTCGTCAATGAGCAGTTCTTC.

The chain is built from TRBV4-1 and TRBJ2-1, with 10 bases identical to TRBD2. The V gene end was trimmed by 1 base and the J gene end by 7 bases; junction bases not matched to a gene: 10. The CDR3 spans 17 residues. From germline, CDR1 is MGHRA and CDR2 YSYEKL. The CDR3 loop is CASSQGYSGGSWNEQFF. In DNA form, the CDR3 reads TGCGCCAGCAGCCAAGGATATAGCGGGGGGTCTTGGAATGAGCAGTTCTTC.

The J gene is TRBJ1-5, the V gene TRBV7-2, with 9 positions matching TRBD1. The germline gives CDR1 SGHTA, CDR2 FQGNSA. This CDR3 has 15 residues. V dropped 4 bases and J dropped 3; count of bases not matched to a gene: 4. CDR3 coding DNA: TGTGCCAGCAGCTGGACACAGGGGGCCAATCAGCCCCAGCATTTT. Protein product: CASSWTQGANQPQHF.

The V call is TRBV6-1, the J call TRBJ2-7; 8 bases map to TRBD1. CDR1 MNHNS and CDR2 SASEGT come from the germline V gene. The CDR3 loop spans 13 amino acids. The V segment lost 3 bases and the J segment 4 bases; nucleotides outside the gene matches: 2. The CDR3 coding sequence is TGTGCCAGCAGTGAGACAGGGGTATACGAGCAGTACTTC. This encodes CASSETGVYEQYF.

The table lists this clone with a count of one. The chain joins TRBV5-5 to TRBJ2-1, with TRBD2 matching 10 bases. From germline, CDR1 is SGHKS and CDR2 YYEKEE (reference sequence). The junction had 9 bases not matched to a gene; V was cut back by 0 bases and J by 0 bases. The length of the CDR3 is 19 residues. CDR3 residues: CASSLERSGGAGSYNEQFF. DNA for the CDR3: TGTGCCAGCAGCTTGGAGAGGAGCGGGGGGGCCGGCTCCTACAATGAGCAGTTCTTC.

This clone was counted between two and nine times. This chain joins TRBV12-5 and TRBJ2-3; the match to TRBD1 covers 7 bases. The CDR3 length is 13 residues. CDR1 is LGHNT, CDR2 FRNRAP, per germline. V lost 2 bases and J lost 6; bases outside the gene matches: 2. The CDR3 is CASGLFRGDTQYF. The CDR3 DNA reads TGTGCTAGTGGTTTGTTCAGGGGGGATACGCAGTATTTT.

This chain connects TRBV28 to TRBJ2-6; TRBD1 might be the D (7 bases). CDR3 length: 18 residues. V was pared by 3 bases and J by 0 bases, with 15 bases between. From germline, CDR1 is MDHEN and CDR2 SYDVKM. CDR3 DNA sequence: TGTGCCAGCAGTTTGACAGGGCGGGAACTCTCTGGGGCCAACGTCCTGACTTTC. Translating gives CASSLTGRELSGANVLTF.

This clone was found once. The CDR3 DNA sequence: TGTGCCAGTAGCAAAGCCGGGACCCACGGAATCTACGAGCAGTACTTC. Translated, it gives CASSKAGTHGIYEQYF. The V and J genes are TRBV19 and TRBJ2-7; D assignment may be TRBD1 or TRBD2 (5 bases each). Trimming removed 6 bases at V and 3 bases at J, with 21 bases between. CDR3 length: 16 residues. Germline V gene data show CDR1 as LNHDA and CDR2 as SQIVND (reference sequence).

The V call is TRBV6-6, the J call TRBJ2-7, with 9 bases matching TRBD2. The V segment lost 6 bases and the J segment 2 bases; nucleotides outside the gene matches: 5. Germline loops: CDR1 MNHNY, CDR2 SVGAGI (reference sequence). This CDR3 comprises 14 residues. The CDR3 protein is CASRKAGGTYEQYF. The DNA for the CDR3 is TGTGCCAGCAGAAAAGCGGGGGGAACCTACGAGCAGTACTTC.

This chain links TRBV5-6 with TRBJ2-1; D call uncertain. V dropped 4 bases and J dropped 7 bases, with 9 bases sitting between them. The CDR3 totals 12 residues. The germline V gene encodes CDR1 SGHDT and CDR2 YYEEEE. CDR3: CASSRSANEQFF. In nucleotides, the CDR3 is TGTGCCAGCAGCCGTAGTGCTAATGAGCAGTTCTTC.

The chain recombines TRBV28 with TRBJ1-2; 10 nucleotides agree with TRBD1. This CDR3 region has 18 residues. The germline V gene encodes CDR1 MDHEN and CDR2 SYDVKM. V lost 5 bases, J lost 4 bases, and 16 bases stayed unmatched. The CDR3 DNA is TGTGCCAGCAGTAGTGATGGGACAGGGGTGGGGAGGTCCTATGGCTACACCTTC. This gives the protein CASSSDGTGVGRSYGYTF.

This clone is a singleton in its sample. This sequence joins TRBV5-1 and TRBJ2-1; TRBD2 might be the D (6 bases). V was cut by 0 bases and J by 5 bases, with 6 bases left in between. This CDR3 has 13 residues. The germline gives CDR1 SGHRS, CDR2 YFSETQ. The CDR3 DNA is TGCGCCAGCAGCTTGGTAGCGGACAATGAGCAGTTCTTC. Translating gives CASSLVADNEQFF.

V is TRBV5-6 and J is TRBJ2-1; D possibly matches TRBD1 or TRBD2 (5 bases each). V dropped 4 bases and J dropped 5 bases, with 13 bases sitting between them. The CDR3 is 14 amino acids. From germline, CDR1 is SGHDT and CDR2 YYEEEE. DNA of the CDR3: TGTGCCAGCAGCCCCGGGACGGTAAACAATGAGCAGTTCTTC. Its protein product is CASSPGTVNNEQFF.

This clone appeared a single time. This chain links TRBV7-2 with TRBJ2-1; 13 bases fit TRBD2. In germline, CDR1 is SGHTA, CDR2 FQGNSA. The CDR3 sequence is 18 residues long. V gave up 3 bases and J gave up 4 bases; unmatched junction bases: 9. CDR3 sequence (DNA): TGTGCCAGCAGCTTCCTCCATGGACTAGCGGGGGTTTACAATGAGCAGTTCTTC. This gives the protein CASSFLHGLAGVYNEQFF.